Here is one TCR beta chain with its context. The target antigen is unknown. The entry originates in a study of T-cell reconstitution after alpha-beta-depleted transplantation in children. Study-wide results and limits: By one year post-transplant, T-cell counts and diversity largely arose from T cells that were newly produced. Reportedly, alpha-beta T cells present about two months post-transplant originated from several hundred expanded clones of graft origin. Surviving recipient T cells and thymic progenitors underlay high day-60 TCRbeta diversity in some patients.

Unique molecular identifiers were incorporated when the TCRbeta library was constructed. TCRdb reprocessed the PCR reads with MiXCR, giving one entry per CDR3 protein. The sample lists some 300,000 distinct CDR3 sequences; over 9% were seen once. V gave up 3 bases and J gave up 4 bases, with 12 bases separating them. The CDR3 runs to 14 residues. Germline V gene lookup returns CDR1 SGHTA and CDR2 FQGTGA. The receptor comes from a boy in the first two years of life with acute myeloid leukemia, due to receive a stem cell transplant. Sequencing used PBMCs, obtained before TCRalphabeta/CD19-depleted stem cell transplant. The rearrangement uses TRBV7-3 and TRBJ2-5; a possible D gene is TRBD2 (7 bases). CDR3 loop: CASSFRGGGETQYF. In nucleotides, the CDR3 is TGTGCCAGCAGCTTCAGGGGAGGGGGAGAGACCCAGTACTTC. The full variable domain, completed using reference TRBV7-3 and TRBJ2-5, is GAGVSQTPSNKVTEKGKYVELRCDPISGHTALYWYRQSLGQGPEFLIYFQGTGAADDSGLPNDRFFAVRPEGSVSTLKIQRTERGDSAVYLCASSFRGGGETQYFGPGTRLLVL.